In this sample, the clone carrying this TCR beta chain turned up once. The antigen is undetermined. This PCR relied on a set of 60 Vbeta primers and 13 Jbeta primers. Data came from immunoSEQ multiplex PCR; TCRdb stores just in-frame clones and leaves some out. Here the sample spans about 140,000 clones, around 66% being singletons. The data are from a study of cytomegalovirus exposure and HLA in healthy donors. Study results and limitations: Rarity characterized most TCR sequences, yet some public TCRs appeared in many donors. Later analysis revealed greater clonal expansion in HLA-associated TCR beta chains than in equally common others.

This CDR3 is 14 amino acids long. The germline CDR1 and CDR2 sequences are SGHRS and YFSETQ. V was pared by 0 bases and J by 7 bases, with 4 bases of the junction left unmatched. Sequencing was performed on PBMCs. The rearrangement uses TRBV5-1 and TRBJ2-1; 7 bases align to TRBD2. This TCR was recovered from an older woman in good health and CMV-seronegative. DNA for the CDR3: TGCGCCAGCAGCTTGGTTTGGCGGGGGAATGAGCAGTTCTTC. Translating it yields CASSLVWRGNEQFF.